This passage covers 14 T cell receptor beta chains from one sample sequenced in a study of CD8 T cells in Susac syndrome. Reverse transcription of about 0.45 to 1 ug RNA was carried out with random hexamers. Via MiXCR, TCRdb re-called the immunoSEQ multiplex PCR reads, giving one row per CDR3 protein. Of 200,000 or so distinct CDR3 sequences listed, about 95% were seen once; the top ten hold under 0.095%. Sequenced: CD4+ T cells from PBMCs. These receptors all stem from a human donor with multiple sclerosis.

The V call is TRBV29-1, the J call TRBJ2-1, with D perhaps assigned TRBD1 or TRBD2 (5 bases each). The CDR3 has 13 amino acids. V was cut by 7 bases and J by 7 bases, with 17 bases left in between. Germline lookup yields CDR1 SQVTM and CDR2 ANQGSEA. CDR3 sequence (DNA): TGCAGCGCCGGGGAGCGATACAGGAATGAGCAGTTCTTC. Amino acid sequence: CSAGERYRNEQFF.

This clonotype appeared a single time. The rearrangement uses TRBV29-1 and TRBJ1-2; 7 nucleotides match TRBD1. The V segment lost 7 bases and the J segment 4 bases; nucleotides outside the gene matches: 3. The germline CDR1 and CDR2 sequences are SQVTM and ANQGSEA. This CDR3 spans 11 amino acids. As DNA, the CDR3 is TGCAGCGCCGACAGGGCCTATGGCTACACCTTC. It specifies CSADRAYGYTF.

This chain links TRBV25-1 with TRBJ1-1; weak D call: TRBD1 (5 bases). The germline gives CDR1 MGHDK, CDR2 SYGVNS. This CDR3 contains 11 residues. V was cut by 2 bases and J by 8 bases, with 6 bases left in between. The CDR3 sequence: CASSENREAFF. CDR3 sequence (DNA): TGTGCCAGCAGTGAAAACAGGGAAGCTTTCTTT.

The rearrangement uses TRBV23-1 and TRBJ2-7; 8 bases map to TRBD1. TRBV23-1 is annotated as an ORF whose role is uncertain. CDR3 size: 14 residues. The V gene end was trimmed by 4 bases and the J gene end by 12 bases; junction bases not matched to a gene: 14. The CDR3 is CASSPFRTGRLRYF. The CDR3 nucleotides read TGCGCCAGCAGTCCATTTCGGACAGGGCGACTTAGGTACTTC.

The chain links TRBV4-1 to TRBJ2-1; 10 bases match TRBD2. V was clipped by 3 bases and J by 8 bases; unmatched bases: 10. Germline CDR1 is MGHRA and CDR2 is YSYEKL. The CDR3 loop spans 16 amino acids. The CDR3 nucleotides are TGCGCCAGCAGCCAGAACCTAGCGGGAGATCTTTATGAGCAGTTCTTC. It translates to CASSQNLAGDLYEQFF.

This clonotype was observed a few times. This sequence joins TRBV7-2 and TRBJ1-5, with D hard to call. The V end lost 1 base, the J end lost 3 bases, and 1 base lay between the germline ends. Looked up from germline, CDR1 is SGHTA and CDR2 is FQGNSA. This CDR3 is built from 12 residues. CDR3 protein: CASSLDNQPQHF. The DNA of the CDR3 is TGTGCCAGCAGCTTAGACAATCAGCCCCAGCATTTT.

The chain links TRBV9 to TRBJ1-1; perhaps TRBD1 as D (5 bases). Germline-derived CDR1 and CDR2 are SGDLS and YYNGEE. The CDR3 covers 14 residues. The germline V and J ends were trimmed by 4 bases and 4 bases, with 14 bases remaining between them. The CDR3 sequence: CASSRGGAATEAFF. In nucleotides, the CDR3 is TGTGCCAGCAGCCGCGGGGGAGCAGCCACTGAAGCTTTCTTT.

The CDR3, as DNA: TGTGCCAGCAATTGGGGGGCCGCCTACAATGAGCAGTTCTTC. Its translation is CASNWGAAYNEQFF. The chain recombines TRBV12-3 or TRBV12-4 with TRBJ2-1; TRBD1 or TRBD2 may be the D gene (6 bases each). Trimming removed 7 bases at V and 2 bases at J, with 12 bases between. This CDR3 comprises 14 residues.

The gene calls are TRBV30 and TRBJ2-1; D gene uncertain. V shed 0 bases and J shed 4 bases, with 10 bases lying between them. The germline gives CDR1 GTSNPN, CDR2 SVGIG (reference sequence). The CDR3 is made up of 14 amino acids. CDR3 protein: CAWSVRERYNEQFF. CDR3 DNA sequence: TGTGCCTGGAGTGTCAGAGAGAGGTACAATGAGCAGTTCTTC.

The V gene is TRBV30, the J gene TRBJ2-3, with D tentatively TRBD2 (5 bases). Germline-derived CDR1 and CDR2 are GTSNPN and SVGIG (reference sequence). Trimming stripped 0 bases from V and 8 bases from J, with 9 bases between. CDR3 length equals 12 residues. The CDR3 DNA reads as TGTGCCTGGAGTGTGGAGGCTAGTACGCAGTATTTT. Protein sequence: CAWSVEASTQYF. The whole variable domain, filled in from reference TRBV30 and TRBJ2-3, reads SQTIHQWPATLVQPVGSPLSLECTVEGTSNPNLYWYRQAAGRGLQLLFYSVGIGQISSEVPQNLSASRPQDRQFILSSKKLLLSDSGFYLCAWSVEASTQYFGPGTRLTVL.

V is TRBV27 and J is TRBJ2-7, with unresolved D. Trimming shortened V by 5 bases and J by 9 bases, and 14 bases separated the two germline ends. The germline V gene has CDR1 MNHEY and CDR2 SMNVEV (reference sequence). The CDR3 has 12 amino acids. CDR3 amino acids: CASSTSGQWQYF. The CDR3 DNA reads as TGTGCCAGCAGTACCTCGGGCCAATGGCAGTACTTC.

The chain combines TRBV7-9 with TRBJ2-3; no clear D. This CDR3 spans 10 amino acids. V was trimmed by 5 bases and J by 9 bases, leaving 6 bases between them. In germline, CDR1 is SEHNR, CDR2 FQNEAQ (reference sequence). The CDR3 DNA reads TGTGCCAGCAGCCTCTACACGCAGTATTTT. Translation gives CASSLYTQYF. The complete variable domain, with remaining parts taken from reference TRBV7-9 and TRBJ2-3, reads DTGVSQNPRHKITKRGQNVTFRCDPISEHNRLYWYRQTLGQGPEFLTYFQNEAQLEKSRLLSDRFSAERPKGSFSTLEIQRTEQGDSAMYLCASSLYTQYFGPGTRLTVL.

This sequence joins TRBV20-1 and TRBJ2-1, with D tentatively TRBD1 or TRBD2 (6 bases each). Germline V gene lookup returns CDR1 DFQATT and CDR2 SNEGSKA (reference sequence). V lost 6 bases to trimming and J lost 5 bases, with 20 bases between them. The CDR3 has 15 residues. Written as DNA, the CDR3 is TGCAGTGCCCCGGTCGGCGGAGGGGGAAACAATGAGCAGTTCTTC. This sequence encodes CSAPVGGGGNNEQFF.

Here the CDR3 DNA reads TGTGCCATCAGTGAGTCGGTGATCTCTGGGGCCAACGTCCTGACTTTC. Encoded protein: CAISESVISGANVLTF. The J gene is TRBJ2-6, the V gene TRBV10-3, with D uncertain. The CDR3 extends over 16 amino acids. With 0 bases removed from V and 0 bases from J, the gap between germline ends came to 6 bases. Germline lookup yields CDR1 ENHRY and CDR2 SYGVKD.